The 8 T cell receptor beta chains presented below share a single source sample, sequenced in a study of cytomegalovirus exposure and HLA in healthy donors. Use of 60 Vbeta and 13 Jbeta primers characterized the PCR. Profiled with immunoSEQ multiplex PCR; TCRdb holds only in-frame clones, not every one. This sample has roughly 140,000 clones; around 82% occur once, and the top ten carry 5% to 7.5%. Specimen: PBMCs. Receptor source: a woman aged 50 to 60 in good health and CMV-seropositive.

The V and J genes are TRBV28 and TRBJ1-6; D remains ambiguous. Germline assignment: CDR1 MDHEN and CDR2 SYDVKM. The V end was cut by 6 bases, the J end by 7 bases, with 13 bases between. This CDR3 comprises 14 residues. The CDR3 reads CASRPPSGNSPLHF. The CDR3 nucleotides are TGTGCCAGCAGACCTCCCTCAGGAAATTCACCCCTCCACTTT.

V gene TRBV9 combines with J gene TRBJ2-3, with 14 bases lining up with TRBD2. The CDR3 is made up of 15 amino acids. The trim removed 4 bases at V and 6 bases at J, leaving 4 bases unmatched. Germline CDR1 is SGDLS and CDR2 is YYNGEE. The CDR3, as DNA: TGTGCCAGCAGCCCCCGGACTAGCGGGGGGGATACGCAGTATTTT. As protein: CASSPRTSGGDTQYF.

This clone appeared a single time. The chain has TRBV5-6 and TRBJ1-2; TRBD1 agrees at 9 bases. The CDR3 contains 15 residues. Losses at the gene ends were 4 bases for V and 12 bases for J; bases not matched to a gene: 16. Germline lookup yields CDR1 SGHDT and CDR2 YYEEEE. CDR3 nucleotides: TGTGCCAGCAGCGGGCCCGGGACAGGGCGGCTTCCCGACACCTTC. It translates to CASSGPGTGRLPDTF.

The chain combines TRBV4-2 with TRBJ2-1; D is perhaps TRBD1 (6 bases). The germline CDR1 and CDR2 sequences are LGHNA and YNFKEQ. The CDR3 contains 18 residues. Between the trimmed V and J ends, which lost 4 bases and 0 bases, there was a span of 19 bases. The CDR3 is CASSRVGGGRSSYNEQFF. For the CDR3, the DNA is TGTGCCAGCAGCCGCGTAGGGGGTGGAAGAAGCTCCTACAATGAGCAGTTCTTC.

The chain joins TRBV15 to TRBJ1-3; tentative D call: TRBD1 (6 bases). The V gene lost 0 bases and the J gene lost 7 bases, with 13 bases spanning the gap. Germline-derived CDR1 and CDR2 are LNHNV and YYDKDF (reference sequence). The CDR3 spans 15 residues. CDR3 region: CATSRDQGLVNTIYF. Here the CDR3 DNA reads TGTGCCACCAGCAGAGATCAGGGGCTGGTTAACACCATATATTTT.

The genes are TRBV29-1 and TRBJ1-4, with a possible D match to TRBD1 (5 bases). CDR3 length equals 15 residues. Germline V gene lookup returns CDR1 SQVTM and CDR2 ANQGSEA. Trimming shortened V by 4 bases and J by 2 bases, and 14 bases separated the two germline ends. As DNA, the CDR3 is TGCAGCGTTGGGGGCCCTGGGAATACTAATGAAAAACTGTTTTTT. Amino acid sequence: CSVGGPGNTNEKLFF.

The CDR3 DNA follows: TGCGCCAGCGGGACAGCTAGCAATCAGCCCCAGCATTTT. Protein product: CASGTASNQPQHF. This chain joins TRBV10-2 and TRBJ1-5; TRBD1 aligns across 7 bases. Germline lookup yields CDR1 WSHSY and CDR2 SAAADI. This CDR3 comprises 13 residues. V gave up 8 bases and J gave up 0 bases; unmatched junction bases: 1.

The DNA of the CDR3 is TGTGCCAGCAGCCCCAACACAGGGGGTCTCGGTCAGCCCCAGCATTTT. It yields the protein CASSPNTGGLGQPQHF. The J gene is TRBJ1-5, the V gene TRBV5-5; 8 bases map to TRBD1. The CDR3 length is 16 residues. The junction had 12 bases not matched to a gene; V was cut back by 4 bases and J by 6 bases. Per the germline V gene, CDR1 is SGHKS and CDR2 is YYEKEE (reference sequence). Full variable domain (remainder filled in from reference TRBV5-5 and TRBJ1-5): DAGVTQSPTHLIKTRGQQVTLRCSPISGHKSVSWYQQVLGQGPQFIFQYYEKEERGRGNFPDRFSARQFPNYSSELNVNALLLGDSALYLCASSPNTGGLGQPQHFGDGTRLSIL.